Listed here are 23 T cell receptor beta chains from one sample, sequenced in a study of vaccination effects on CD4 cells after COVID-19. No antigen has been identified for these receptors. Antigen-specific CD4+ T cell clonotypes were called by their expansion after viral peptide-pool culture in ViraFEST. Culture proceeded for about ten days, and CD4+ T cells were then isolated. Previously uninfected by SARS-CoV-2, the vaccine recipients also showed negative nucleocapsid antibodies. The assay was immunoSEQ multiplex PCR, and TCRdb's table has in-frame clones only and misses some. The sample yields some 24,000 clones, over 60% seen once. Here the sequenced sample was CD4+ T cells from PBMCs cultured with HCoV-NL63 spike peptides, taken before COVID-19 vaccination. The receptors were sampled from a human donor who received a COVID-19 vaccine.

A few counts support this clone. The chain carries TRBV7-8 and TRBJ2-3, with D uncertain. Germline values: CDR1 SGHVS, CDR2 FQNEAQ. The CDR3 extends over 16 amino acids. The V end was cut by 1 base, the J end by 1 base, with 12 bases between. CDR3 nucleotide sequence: TGTGCCAGCAGCTTAGAAGCTTATTTCGGCACAGATACGCAGTATTTT. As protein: CASSLEAYFGTDTQYF.

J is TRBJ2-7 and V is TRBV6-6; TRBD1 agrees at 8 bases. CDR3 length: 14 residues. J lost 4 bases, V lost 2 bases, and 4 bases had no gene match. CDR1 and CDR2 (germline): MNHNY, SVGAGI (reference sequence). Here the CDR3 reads CASSYPGQAYEQYF. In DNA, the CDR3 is TGTGCCAGCAGTTACCCGGGACAGGCATACGAGCAGTACTTC.

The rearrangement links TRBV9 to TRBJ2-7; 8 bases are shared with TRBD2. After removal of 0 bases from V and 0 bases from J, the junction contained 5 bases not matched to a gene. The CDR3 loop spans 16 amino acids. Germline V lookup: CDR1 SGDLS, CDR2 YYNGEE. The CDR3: CASSVGSSGTSYEQYF. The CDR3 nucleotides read TGTGCCAGCAGCGTAGGTAGTAGCGGGACCTCCTACGAGCAGTACTTC. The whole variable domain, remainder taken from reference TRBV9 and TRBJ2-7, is DSGVTQTPKHLITATGQRVTLRCSPRSGDLSVYWYQQSLDQGLQFLIQYYNGEERAKGNILERFSAQQFPDLHSELNLSSLELGDSALYFCASSVGSSGTSYEQYFGPGTRLTVT.

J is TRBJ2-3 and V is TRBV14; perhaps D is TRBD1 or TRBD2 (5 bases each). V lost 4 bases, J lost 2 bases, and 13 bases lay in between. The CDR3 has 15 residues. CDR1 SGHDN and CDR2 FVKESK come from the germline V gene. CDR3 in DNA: TGTGCCAGCAGCCCCGAGGGGCATCTCACAGATACGCAGTATTTT. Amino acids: CASSPEGHLTDTQYF.

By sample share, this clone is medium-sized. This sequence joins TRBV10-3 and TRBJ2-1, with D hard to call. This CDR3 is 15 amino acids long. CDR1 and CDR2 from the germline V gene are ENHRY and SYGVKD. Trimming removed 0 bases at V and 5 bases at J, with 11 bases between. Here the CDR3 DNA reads TGTGCCATCAGTGAGTCTGGTGGGCGTCACAATGAGCAGTTCTTC. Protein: CAISESGGRHNEQFF.

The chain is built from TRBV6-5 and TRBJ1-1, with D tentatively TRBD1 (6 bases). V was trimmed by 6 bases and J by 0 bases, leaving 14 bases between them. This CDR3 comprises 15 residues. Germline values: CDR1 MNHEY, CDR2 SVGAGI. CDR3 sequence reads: CASRVDRLMNTEAFF. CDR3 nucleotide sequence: TGTGCCAGCAGAGTAGACAGGTTGATGAACACTGAAGCTTTCTTT.

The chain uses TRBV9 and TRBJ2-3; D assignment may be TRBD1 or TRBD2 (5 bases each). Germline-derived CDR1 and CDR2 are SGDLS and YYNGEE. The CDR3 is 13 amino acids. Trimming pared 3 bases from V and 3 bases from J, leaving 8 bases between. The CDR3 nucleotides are TGTGCCAGCAGCGCATGGGGGACAGATACGCAGTATTTT. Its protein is CASSAWGTDTQYF.

The CDR3 region is CASRASGPRGYGYTF. The CDR3 region has the DNA TGTGCCAGCAGAGCCTCCGGACCCCGGGGCTATGGCTACACCTTC. V usage is TRBV6-5 and J usage is TRBJ1-2, with unresolved D. With 6 bases removed from V and 4 bases from J, the gap between germline ends came to 18 bases. The CDR3 runs 15 residues. Germline loops: CDR1 MNHEY, CDR2 SVGAGI.

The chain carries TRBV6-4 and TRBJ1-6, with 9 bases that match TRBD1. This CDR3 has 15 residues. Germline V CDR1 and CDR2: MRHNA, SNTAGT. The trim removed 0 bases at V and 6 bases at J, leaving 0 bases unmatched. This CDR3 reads CASSDSTGGNSPLHF. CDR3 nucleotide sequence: TGTGCCAGCAGTGACTCGACAGGGGGTAATTCACCCCTCCACTTT.

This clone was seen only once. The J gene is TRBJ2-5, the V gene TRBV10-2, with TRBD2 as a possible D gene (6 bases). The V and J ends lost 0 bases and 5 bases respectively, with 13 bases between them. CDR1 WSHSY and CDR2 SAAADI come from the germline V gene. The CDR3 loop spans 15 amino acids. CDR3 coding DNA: TGCGCCAGCAGTGAGTCTTTGTGGGCGGGGGAGACCCAGTACTTC. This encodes CASSESLWAGETQYF.

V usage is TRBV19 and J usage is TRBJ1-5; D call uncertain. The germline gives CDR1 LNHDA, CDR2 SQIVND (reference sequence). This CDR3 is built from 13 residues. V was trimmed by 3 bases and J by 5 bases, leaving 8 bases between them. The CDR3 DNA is TGTGCCAGTAGTATGGGCGAGGATCAGCCCCAGCATTTT. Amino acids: CASSMGEDQPQHF.

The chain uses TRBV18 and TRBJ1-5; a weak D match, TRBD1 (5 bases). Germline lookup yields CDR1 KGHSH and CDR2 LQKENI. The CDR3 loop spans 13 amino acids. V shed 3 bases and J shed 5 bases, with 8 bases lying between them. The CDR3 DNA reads TGTGCCAGCTCACCGGGGGGTGATCAGCCCCAGCATTTT. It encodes CASSPGGDQPQHF.

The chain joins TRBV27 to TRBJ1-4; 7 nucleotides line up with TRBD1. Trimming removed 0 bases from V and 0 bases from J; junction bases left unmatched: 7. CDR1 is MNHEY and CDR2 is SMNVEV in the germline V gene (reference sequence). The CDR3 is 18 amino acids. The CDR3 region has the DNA TGTGCCAGCAGTTTATCCAAGACAGGGAACCCAACTAATGAAAAACTGTTTTTT. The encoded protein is CASSLSKTGNPTNEKLFF. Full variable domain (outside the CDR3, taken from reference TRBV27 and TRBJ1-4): EAQVTQNPRYLITVTGKKLTVTCSQNMNHEYMSWYRQDPGLGLRQIYYSMNVEVTDKGDVPEGYKVSRKEKRNFPLILESPSPNQTSLYFCASSLSKTGNPTNEKLFFGSGTQLSVL.

Written as DNA, the CDR3 is TGTGCCAGCCGCGACATGCCGGGGGGAAACACCATATATTTT. Translated, it gives CASRDMPGGNTIYF. The rearrangement uses TRBV18 and TRBJ1-3; no definite D call. Deletions cut 8 bases from V and 4 bases from J, with 15 bases between. The CDR3 is 14 residues long. The germline gives CDR1 KGHSH, CDR2 LQKENI. Full variable domain (outside the CDR3, taken from reference TRBV18 and TRBJ1-3): NAGVMQNPRHLVRRRGQEARLRCSPMKGHSHVYWYRQLPEEGLKFMVYLQKENIIDESGMPKERFSAEFPKEGPSILRIQQVVRGDSAAYFCASRDMPGGNTIYFGEGSWLTVV.

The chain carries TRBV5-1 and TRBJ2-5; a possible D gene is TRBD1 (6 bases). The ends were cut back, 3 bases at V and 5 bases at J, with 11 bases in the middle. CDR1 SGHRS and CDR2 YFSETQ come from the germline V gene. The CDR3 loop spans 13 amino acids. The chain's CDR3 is CASSSLGAETQYF. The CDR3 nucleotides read TGCGCCAGCAGCTCTCTGGGGGCTGAGACCCAGTACTTC.

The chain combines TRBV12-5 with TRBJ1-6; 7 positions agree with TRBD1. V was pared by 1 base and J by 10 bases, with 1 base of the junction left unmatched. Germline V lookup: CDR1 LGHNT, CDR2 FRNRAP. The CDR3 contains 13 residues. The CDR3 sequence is CASGLDRGSPLHF. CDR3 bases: TGTGCTAGTGGTTTGGACAGGGGATCACCCCTCCACTTT.

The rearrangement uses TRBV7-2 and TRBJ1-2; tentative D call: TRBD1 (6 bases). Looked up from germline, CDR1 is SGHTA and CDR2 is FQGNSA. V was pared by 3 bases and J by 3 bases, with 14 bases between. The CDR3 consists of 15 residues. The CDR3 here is CASSFTGSLHYGYTF. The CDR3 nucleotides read TGTGCCAGCAGCTTTACAGGGAGTCTACACTATGGCTACACCTTC.

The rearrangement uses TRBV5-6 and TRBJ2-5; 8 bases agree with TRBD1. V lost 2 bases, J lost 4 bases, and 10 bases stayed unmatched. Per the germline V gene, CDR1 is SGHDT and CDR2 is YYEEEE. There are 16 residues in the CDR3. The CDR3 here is CASSLGQGAGIETQYF. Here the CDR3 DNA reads TGTGCCAGCAGCTTAGGTCAGGGGGCAGGTATAGAGACCCAGTACTTC.

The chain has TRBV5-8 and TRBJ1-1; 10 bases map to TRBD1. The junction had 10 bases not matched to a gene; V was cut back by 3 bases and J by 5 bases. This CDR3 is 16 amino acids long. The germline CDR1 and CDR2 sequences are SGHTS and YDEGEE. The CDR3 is CASSWAGTGVRTEAFF. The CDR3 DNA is TGTGCCAGCAGCTGGGCCGGGACAGGGGTTCGTACTGAAGCTTTCTTT. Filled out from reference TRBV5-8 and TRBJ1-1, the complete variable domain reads EAGVTQSPTHLIKTRGQQATLRCSPISGHTSVYWYQQALGLGLQFLLWYDEGEERNRGNFPPRFSGRQFPNYSSELNVNALELEDSALYLCASSWAGTGVRTEAFFGQGTRLTVV.

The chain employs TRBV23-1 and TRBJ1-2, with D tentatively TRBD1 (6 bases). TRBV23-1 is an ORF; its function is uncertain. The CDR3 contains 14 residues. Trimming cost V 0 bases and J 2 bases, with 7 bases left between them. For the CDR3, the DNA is TGCGCCAGCAGTCAATCCACAGGGAACTATGGCTACACCTTC. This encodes CASSQSTGNYGYTF.

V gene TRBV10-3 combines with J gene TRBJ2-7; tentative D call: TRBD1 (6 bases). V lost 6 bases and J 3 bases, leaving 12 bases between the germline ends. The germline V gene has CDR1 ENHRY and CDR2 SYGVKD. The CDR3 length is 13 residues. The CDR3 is CAIRHRENYEQYF. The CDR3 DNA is TGTGCCATCAGACACAGGGAAAACTACGAGCAGTACTTC.

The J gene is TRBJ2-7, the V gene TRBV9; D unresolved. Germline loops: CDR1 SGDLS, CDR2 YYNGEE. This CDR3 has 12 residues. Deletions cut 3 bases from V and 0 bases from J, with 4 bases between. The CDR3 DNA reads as TGTGCCAGCAGCGCTAGCTCCTACGAGCAGTACTTC. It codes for CASSASSYEQYF. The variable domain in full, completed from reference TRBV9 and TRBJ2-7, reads DSGVTQTPKHLITATGQRVTLRCSPRSGDLSVYWYQQSLDQGLQFLIQYYNGEERAKGNILERFSAQQFPDLHSELNLSSLELGDSALYFCASSASSYEQYFGPGTRLTVT.

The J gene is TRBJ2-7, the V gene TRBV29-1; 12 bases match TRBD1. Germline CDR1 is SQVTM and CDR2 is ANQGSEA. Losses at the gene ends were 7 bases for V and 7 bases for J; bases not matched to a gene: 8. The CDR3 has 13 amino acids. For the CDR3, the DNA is TGCAGCGCTACGGGACAGGGGGCGCTTGAGCAGTACTTC. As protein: CSATGQGALEQYF.